This T cell receptor beta chain originates from a study of cytomegalovirus exposure and HLA in healthy donors. About the study: Roughly 86 million unique TCRs from HLA-typed donors made up an early data release.

The V gene's germline CDR1 is LNHNV and CDR2 YYDKDF (reference sequence). The CDR3 is 15 amino acids. The ends were cut back, 0 bases at V and 4 bases at J, with 12 bases in the middle. Primers included in the PCR were 60 Vbeta and 13 Jbeta primers. The data were produced by immunoSEQ multiplex PCR, yet TCRdb's version contains in-frame clones alone and is incomplete. This sample has over 150,000 clones; over 65% occur once, and the top ten carry 2.9%. Remarks on this clone: Its antigen remains unidentified.

Overall study findings and caveats: Being indistinguishable, some V segments were excluded, TRBV6-2 and TRBV6-3 among them. Across HLA loci, a later analysis found differing TCR association rates, with DRB1 most and HLA-C fewest. The dataset shows that most TCR sequences were rare, while some public TCRs occurred in many donors.

This chain joins TRBV15 and TRBJ2-5; TRBD1 is a possible D gene (5 bases). The TCR originated in a woman aged 30 to 39 in good health and CMV-seronegative. Sequencing was carried out using PBMCs. CDR3 sequence (DNA): TGTGCCACCAGCAGAGATAACACCCAGGGAGAGACCCAGTACTTC. Amino acid sequence: CATSRDNTQGETQYF.